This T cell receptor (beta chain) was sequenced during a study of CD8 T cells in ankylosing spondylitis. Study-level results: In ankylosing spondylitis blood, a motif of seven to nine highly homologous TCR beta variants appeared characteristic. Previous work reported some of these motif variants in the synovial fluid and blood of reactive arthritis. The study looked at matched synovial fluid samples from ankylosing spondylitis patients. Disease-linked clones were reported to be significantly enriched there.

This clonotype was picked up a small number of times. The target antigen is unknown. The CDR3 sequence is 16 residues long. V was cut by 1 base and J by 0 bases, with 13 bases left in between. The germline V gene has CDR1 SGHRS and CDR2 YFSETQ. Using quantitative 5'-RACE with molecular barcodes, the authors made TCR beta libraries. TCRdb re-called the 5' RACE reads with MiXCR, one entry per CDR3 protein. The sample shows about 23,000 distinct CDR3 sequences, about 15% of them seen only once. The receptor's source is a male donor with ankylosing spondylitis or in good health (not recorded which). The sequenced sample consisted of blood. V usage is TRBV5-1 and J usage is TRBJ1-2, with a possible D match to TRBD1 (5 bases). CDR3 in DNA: TGCGCCAGCAGCTTGCAGGGCCGTACTCCTAACTATGGCTACACCTTC. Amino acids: CASSLQGRTPNYGYTF.